This T cell receptor (beta chain) was captured by sequencing in a study of blood T cell repertoires in COVID-19. Across the study: Spain, Italy and the United States supplied samples that represented acute and convalescent COVID-19.

Only in-frame clones appear in the TCRdb table, and some are missing; sequencing was by immunoSEQ multiplex PCR. The sample carries 140,000 to 150,000 clones, roughly 84% recorded once. This clone was seen more than once but under ten times. The clonotype was recovered from a human donor in a cohort sampled during active COVID-19. Source material: peripheral blood.

This chain's CDR3 is CAIRGTSANTGELFF. In DNA, the CDR3 is TGTGCCATCAGGGGGACTAGCGCGAACACCGGGGAGCTGTTTTTT. The gene calls are TRBV10-3 and TRBJ2-2; 10 bases are shared with TRBD2. Trimming took 6 bases from V and 0 from J; bases not matched to a gene: 1. Per germline, CDR1 ENHRY and CDR2 SYGVKD. This CDR3 is built from 15 residues.